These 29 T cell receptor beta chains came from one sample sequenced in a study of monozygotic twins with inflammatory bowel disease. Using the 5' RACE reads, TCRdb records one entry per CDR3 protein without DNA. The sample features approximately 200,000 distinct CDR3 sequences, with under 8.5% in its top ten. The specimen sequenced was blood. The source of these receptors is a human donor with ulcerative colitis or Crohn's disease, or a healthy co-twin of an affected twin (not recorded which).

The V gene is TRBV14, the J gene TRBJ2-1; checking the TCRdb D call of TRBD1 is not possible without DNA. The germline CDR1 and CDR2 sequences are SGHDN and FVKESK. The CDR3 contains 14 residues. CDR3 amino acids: CASSVQGRGDEQFF. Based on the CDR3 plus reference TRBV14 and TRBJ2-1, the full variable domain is EAGVTQFPSHSVIEKGQTVTLRCDPISGHDNLYWYRRVMGKEIKFLLHFVKESKQDESGMPNNRFLAERTGGTYSTLKVQPAELEDSGVYFCASSVQGRGDEQFFGPGTRLTVL.

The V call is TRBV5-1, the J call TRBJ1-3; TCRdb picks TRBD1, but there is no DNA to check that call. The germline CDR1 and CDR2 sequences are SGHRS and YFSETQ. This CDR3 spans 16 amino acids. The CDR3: CASSFAGPDSGNTIYF.

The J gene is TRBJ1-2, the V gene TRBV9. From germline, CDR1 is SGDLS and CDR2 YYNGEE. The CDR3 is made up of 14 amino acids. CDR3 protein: CASSVGPEPHGYTF. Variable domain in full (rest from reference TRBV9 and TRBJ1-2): DSGVTQTPKHLITATGQRVTLRCSPRSGDLSVYWYQQSLDQGLQFLIQYYNGEERAKGNILERFSAQQFPDLHSELNLSSLELGDSALYFCASSVGPEPHGYTFGSGTRLTVV.

The CDR3 here is CASSLLGIADTQYF. The chain joins TRBV7-3 to TRBJ2-3; as DNA is missing, the TRBD2 call by TCRdb cannot be tested. CDR1 and CDR2 (germline): SGHTA, FQGTGA. The length of the CDR3 is 14 residues.

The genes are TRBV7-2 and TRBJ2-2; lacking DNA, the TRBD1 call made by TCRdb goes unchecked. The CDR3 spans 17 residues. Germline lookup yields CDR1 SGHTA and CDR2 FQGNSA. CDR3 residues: CASSLGGGEANTGELFF.

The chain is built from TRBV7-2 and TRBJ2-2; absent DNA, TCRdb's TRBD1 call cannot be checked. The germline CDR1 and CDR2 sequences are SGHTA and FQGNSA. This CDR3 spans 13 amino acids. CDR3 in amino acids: CASSATPPGELFF.

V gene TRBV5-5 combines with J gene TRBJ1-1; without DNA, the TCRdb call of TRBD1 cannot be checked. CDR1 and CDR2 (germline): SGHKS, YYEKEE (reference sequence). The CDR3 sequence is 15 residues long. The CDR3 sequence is CASSLSPDRVKEAFF.

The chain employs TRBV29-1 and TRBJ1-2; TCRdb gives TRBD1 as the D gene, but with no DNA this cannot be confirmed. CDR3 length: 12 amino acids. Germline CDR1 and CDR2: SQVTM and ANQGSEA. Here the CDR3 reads CSVGGGAVIHTF.

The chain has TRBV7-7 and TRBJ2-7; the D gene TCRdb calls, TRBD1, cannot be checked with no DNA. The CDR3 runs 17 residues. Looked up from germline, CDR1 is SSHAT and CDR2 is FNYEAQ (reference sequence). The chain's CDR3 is CASSLPGGPYSFYEQYF.

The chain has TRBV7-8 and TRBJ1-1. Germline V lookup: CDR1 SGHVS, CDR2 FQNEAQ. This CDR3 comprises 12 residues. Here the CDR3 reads CASSLGPPRAFF.

The CDR3 region is CASSYSLGSSQYF. This chain links TRBV6-5 with TRBJ2-3. In germline, CDR1 is MNHEY, CDR2 SVGAGI. The CDR3 consists of 13 residues.

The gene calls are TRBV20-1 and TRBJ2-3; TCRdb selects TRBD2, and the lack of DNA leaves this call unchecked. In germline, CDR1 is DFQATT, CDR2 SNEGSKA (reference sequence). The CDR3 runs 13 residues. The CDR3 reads CSAPISGGDTQYF.

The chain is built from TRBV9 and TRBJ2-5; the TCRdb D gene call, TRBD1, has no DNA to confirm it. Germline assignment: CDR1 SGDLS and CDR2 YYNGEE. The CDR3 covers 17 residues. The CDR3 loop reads CASSAGRTGGSEETQYF.

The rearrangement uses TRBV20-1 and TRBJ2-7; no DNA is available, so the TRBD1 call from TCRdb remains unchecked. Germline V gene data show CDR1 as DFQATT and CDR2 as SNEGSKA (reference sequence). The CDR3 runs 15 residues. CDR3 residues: CSARPPGQRTYEQYF.

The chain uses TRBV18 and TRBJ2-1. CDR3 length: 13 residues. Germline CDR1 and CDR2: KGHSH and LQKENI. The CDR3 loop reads CASSPRLLNEQFF.

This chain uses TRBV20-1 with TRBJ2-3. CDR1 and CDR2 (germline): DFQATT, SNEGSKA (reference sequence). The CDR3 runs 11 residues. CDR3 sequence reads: CSALNTDTQYF.

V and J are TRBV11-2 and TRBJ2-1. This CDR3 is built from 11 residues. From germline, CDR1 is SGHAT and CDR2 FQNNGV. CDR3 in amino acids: CASSSMGEQFF.

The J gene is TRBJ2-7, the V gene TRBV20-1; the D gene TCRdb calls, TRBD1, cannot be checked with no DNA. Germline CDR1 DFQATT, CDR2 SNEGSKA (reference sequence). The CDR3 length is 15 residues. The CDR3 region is CSASAPGVSSYEQYF.

This chain's CDR3 is CASSALYKLQWGDETGELFF. The chain is built from TRBV9 and TRBJ2-2; absent DNA, TCRdb's TRBD1 call cannot be checked. Germline V lookup: CDR1 SGDLS, CDR2 YYNGEE. The CDR3 is 20 amino acids.

The chain's CDR3 is CASSSGQGSYGYTF. This chain links TRBV6-5 with TRBJ1-2; the TCRdb D gene call, TRBD1, has no DNA to confirm it. The V gene's germline CDR1 is MNHEY and CDR2 SVGAGI. This CDR3 spans 14 amino acids.

This chain's CDR3 is CANTGVGDRASYEQYF. V usage is TRBV21-1 and J usage is TRBJ2-7; the TCRdb call, TRBD1, lacks DNA for checking. TRBV21-1 represents a pseudogene. This CDR3 region has 16 residues.

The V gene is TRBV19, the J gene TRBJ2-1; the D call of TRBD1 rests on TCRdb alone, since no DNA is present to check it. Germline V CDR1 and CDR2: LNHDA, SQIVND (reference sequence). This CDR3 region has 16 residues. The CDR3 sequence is CASRDLDSPKHNEQFF.

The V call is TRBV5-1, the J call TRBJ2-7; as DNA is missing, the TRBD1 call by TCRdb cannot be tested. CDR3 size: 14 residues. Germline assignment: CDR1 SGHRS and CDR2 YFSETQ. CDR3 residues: CASSPGEGAVEQYF.

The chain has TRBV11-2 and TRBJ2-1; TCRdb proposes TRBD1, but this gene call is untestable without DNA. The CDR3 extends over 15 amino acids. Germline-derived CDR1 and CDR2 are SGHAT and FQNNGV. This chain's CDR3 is CASSGTVASGNEQFF.

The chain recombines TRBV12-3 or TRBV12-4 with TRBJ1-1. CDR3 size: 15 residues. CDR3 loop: CASSLRGARHTEAFF.

The CDR3 here is CASSPRGVAGAYEQFF. The rearrangement uses TRBV5-1 and TRBJ2-1; TCRdb's assignment of TRBD2 cannot be checked, as there is no DNA. The CDR3 contains 16 residues. CDR1 is SGHRS and CDR2 is YFSETQ in the germline V gene.

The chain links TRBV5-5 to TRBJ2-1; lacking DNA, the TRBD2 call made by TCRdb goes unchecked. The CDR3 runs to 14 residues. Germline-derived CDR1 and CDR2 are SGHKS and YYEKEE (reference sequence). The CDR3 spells CASSHRGDYSEQFF.

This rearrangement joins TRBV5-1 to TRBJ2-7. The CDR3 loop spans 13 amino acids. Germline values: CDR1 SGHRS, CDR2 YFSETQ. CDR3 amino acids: CASSSGIPYEQYF.

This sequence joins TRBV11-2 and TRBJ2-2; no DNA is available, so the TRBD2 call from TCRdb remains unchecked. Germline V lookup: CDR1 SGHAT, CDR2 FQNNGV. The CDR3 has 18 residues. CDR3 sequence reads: CASSHQGLAGRPTGELFF.